Shown below are 28 T cell receptor beta chains from a single sample sequenced in a study of CD8 T cells in ankylosing spondylitis. TCRdb reanalysed the 5' RACE reads using MiXCR and keeps one entry per CDR3 protein. This table has around 250,000 distinct CDR3 sequences, 18% appearing once. Sequencing input: blood, either unsorted or a sorted T cell fraction (not recorded which). The receptors shown here come from a male donor with ankylosing spondylitis or in good health (not recorded which).

This clonotype was detected only a few times. The chain is built from TRBV12-3 or TRBV12-4 and TRBJ2-5; 7 bases line up with TRBD1. Trimming removed 5 bases from V and 1 base from J; junction bases left unmatched: 7. The CDR3 is 15 amino acids. The DNA of the CDR3 is TGTGCCAGCAGTCAAGGGACAGATGGCCAAGAGACCCAGTACTTC. Translating it yields CASSQGTDGQETQYF.

This clonotype has more than one count but fewer than ten. The CDR3 nucleotides read TGTGCCAGCAGTCAGGGACTCTGGAGCTCCTACAATGAGCAGTTCTTC. It codes for CASSQGLWSSYNEQFF. The V call is TRBV6-1, the J call TRBJ2-1, with TRBD2 as a possible D gene (6 bases). The CDR3 is 16 amino acids. Trimming left V 5 bases short and J 0 bases short, with 14 bases between. Per the germline V gene, CDR1 is MNHNS and CDR2 is SASEGT.

The rearrangement joins TRBV29-1 to TRBJ2-1; 9 bases line up with TRBD1. The CDR3 runs 15 residues. The V and J ends lost 1 base and 5 bases, in that order; junction bases with no gene match: 6. Germline values: CDR1 SQVTM, CDR2 ANQGSEA. The CDR3 loop reads CSVEGLNRGHNEQFF. CDR3 DNA sequence: TGCAGCGTTGAAGGCCTAAACAGGGGGCACAATGAGCAGTTCTTC.

A word on this clonotype: One end of the junction is discordant with germline, which a read error may explain. The V gene is TRBV11-2, the J gene TRBJ2-7; possibly TRBD1 for D (5 bases). From germline, CDR1 is SGHAT and CDR2 FQNNGV. The CDR3 runs 13 residues. The CDR3 here is CASSFDSSYELYF. Written as DNA, the CDR3 is TGTGCCAGCAGCTTTGACAGTTCCTACGAGCTGTACTTC. The full variable domain, in which reference TRBV11-2 and TRBJ2-7 provide the parts outside the CDR3, is EAGVAQSPRYKIIEKRQSVAFWCNPISGHATLYWYQQILGQGPKLLIQFQNNGVVDDSQLPKDRFSAERLKGVDSTLKIQPAKLEDSAVYLCASSFDSSYELYFGPGTRLTVT.

This clonotype has just a few counts. The V and J genes are TRBV6-5 and TRBJ2-1; D may match TRBD1 or TRBD2 (5 bases each). The CDR3 has 16 amino acids. Trimming cost V 0 bases and J 2 bases, with 11 bases left between them. Germline CDR1 and CDR2: MNHEY and SVGAGI. The CDR3 sequence is CASSYSGEGTYNEQFF. The CDR3 coding sequence is TGTGCCAGCAGTTACTCAGGAGAGGGGACCTACAATGAGCAGTTCTTC.

This clonotype was seen a handful of times. The chain carries TRBV28 and TRBJ2-7; TRBD1 aligns across 9 bases. This CDR3 has 15 residues. CDR1 and CDR2 (germline): MDHEN, SYDVKM. J was trimmed by 4 bases and V by 10 bases; bases with no gene match: 14. The CDR3 spells CATQDRTGVWYEQYF. The CDR3 region has the DNA TGTGCCACCCAAGACCGGACAGGGGTCTGGTACGAGCAGTACTTC.

This clonotype was observed a handful of times. The genes are TRBV24-1 and TRBJ2-2; D unresolved. V shed 2 bases and J shed 6 bases, with 6 bases lying between them. The CDR3 sequence is 13 residues long. In germline, CDR1 is KGHDR, CDR2 SFDVKD. The CDR3 DNA reads TGTGCCACCAGTGATTCATTCCCCGGGGAGCTGTTTTTT. Protein sequence: CATSDSFPGELFF.

This clonotype was seen at least ten times. The genes are TRBV10-1 and TRBJ2-1; D gene ambiguous. This CDR3 spans 14 amino acids. With 3 bases removed from V and 8 bases from J, the gap between germline ends came to 14 bases. Germline V CDR1 and CDR2: WNHNN, SYGVQD (reference sequence). The CDR3 sequence is CASSERTRIDEQFF. The CDR3 region has the DNA TGCGCCAGCAGTGAACGAACCAGGATCGATGAGCAGTTCTTC.

V and J are TRBV12-3 or TRBV12-4 and TRBJ2-3; D gene unclear. Trimming removed 3 bases from V and 0 bases from J, with 7 bases in between. The CDR3 is 14 residues long. The CDR3 DNA reads as TGTGCCAGCAGTTTCCTTACTAGCACAGATACGCAGTATTTT. This gives the protein CASSFLTSTDTQYF.

The CDR3, as DNA: TGCGCCAGCAGTGGGACTCTATACGAGCAGTACTTC. Translating it yields CASSGTLYEQYF. This sequence joins TRBV10-2 and TRBJ2-7, with D possibly being TRBD2 (5 bases). The V and J ends lost 4 bases and 4 bases respectively, with 8 bases between them. Germline V gene lookup returns CDR1 WSHSY and CDR2 SAAADI. The length of the CDR3 is 12 residues.

V usage is TRBV7-8 and J usage is TRBJ1-2, with 7 bases identical to TRBD1. Germline CDR1 and CDR2: SGHVS and FQNEAQ. Trimming took 0 bases from V and 7 from J; bases not matched to a gene: 8. The CDR3 extends over 15 amino acids. The CDR3 DNA sequence: TGTGCCAGCAGCTTAGCCCGGACAGGATTTAGTGGCTACACCTTC. This sequence encodes CASSLARTGFSGYTF.

This clonotype was counted many times. The rearrangement links TRBV21-1 to TRBJ2-7; TRBD1, the table's D call, was not compared with the DNA. TRBV21-1 is recorded as a pseudogene. This CDR3 region has 16 residues. This CDR3 reads CASSKVGGPRAYEQYF. The CDR3 coding sequence is TGTGCCAGCAGCAAAGTTGGGGGGCCCCGAGCCTACGAGCAGTACTTC.

This clonotype has just one count. This chain joins TRBV21-1 and TRBJ2-5; TRBD2 is the table's D call and was not checked against the DNA. TRBV21-1 constitutes a pseudogene. CDR3 length: 16 residues. Here the CDR3 DNA reads TGTGCCAGCAGCAAAGGCCCGTCTAGGATGGGGGAGACCCAGTACTTC. Protein product: CASSKGPSRMGETQYF.

The genes are TRBV4-3 and TRBJ1-1; D call uncertain. Trimming took 6 bases from V and 3 from J, leaving 20 bases between them. The germline CDR1 and CDR2 sequences are LGHNA and YSLEER. CDR3 length: 16 amino acids. CDR3 region: CASSPSTSWGDTEAFF. The DNA of the CDR3 is TGCGCCAGCAGTCCTTCCACGTCTTGGGGTGACACTGAAGCTTTCTTT.

This clonotype has a handful of counts. V gene TRBV12-3 or TRBV12-4 combines with J gene TRBJ2-3, with D hard to call. V lost 7 bases, J lost 2 bases, and 10 bases lay in between. CDR3 length equals 13 residues. CDR3 region: CASTNALTDTQYF. As DNA, the CDR3 is TGTGCCAGCACCAACGCTCTCACAGATACGCAGTATTTT.

In its sample, this clonotype was seen a few times. V gene TRBV7-6 combines with J gene TRBJ2-3; D possibly uses TRBD1 or TRBD2 (6 bases each). Germline CDR1 SGHVS, CDR2 FNYEAQ. The CDR3 spans 16 residues. V lost 6 bases to trimming and J lost 4 bases, with 20 bases between them. The CDR3 DNA follows: TGTGCCAGCAGGCTCGCCTCCGGGGGCACGGCAGATACGCAGTATTTT. Translating gives CASRLASGGTADTQYF.

This clonotype was recorded once. Being one base from a much bigger clone, this may be a read error. V usage is TRBV4-2 and J usage is TRBJ2-1; D is ambiguous. With 6 bases removed from V and 3 bases from J, the gap between germline ends came to 6 bases. Germline CDR1 LGHNA, CDR2 YNFKEQ. CDR3 size: 12 residues. The CDR3 DNA is TGTGCCAGCAGTTGGGGCTACAATGAGCAGTTCTTC. This sequence encodes CASSWGYNEQFF.

This clonotype was detected many times. The chain has TRBV6-4 and TRBJ2-2; D not certain. CDR1 is MRHNA, CDR2 SNTAGT, per germline. The CDR3 is 13 amino acids. Trimming cost V 3 bases and J 5 bases, with 7 bases left between them. For the CDR3, the DNA is TGTGCCAGCAGTGAGTCCGGGACCGGGGAGCTGTTTTTT. Its translation: CASSESGTGELFF.

The table lists this clonotype with many counts. This sequence joins TRBV6-6 and TRBJ1-6; D not resolved. The V gene lost 6 bases and the J gene lost 7 bases, with 10 bases spanning the gap. From germline, CDR1 is MNHNY and CDR2 SVGAGI (reference sequence). This CDR3 region has 13 residues. CDR3: CASSPSENSPLHF. CDR3 DNA sequence: TGTGCCAGCAGCCCATCCGAGAATTCACCCCTCCACTTT.

V usage is TRBV5-6 and J usage is TRBJ2-7, with D perhaps TRBD1 or TRBD2 (5 bases each). The germline CDR1 and CDR2 sequences are SGHDT and YYEEEE. V was pared by 4 bases and J by 2 bases, with 13 bases between. This CDR3 contains 14 residues. CDR3 amino acids: CASSPGTPTYEQYF. CDR3 nucleotides: TGTGCCAGCAGCCCCGGGACGCCAACCTACGAGCAGTACTTC.

J is TRBJ2-3 and V is TRBV5-1; 10 nucleotides match TRBD2. Germline loops: CDR1 SGHRS, CDR2 YFSETQ. V dropped 5 bases and J dropped 3; count of bases not matched to a gene: 3. The length of the CDR3 is 14 residues. Here the CDR3 reads CASRTSGQTDTQYF. The CDR3 DNA follows: TGCGCCAGCAGGACTAGCGGGCAGACAGATACGCAGTATTTT.

Only a few counts were recorded for this clonotype. This chain links TRBV7-3 with TRBJ2-7, with TRBD2 matching over 7 bases. Per the germline V gene, CDR1 is SGHTA and CDR2 is FQGTGA. The CDR3 has 15 amino acids. V was clipped by 0 bases and J by 2 bases; unmatched bases: 4. The CDR3: CASSLTSGLAYEQYF. The CDR3, as DNA: TGTGCCAGCAGCTTAACTAGCGGACTAGCCTACGAGCAGTACTTC. The full variable domain, its missing parts supplied by reference TRBV7-3 and TRBJ2-7, is GAGVSQTPSNKVTEKGKYVELRCDPISGHTALYWYRQSLGQGPEFLIYFQGTGAADDSGLPNDRFFAVRPEGSVSTLKIQRTERGDSAVYLCASSLTSGLAYEQYFGPGTRLTVT.

Only a few counts were recorded for this clonotype. This sequence joins TRBV20-1 and TRBJ2-7; 7 nucleotides agree with TRBD2. Germline values: CDR1 DFQATT, CDR2 SNEGSKA (reference sequence). V dropped 6 bases and J dropped 0; count of bases not matched to a gene: 5. The CDR3 length is 13 residues. The chain's CDR3 is CSAEGLSSYEQYF. Here the CDR3 DNA reads TGCAGTGCAGAGGGACTATCCTCCTACGAGCAGTACTTC.

The J gene is TRBJ1-1, the V gene TRBV15; no clear D gene. The CDR3 covers 10 residues. Trimming stripped 8 bases from V and 10 bases from J, with 11 bases between. CDR1 LNHNV and CDR2 YYDKDF come from the germline V gene (reference sequence). CDR3 nucleotide sequence: TGTGCCACCTGTGCTGCAAGAGCTTTCTTT. Protein sequence: CATCAARAFF.

The rearrangement joins TRBV25-1 to TRBJ1-4, with a possible D match to TRBD1 (5 bases). Per germline, CDR1 MGHDK and CDR2 SYGVNS. CDR3 size: 14 residues. V lost 6 bases, J lost 1 base, and 9 bases lay in between. The CDR3 DNA sequence: TGTGCCAGCAGGAGCCAGGGAACTAATGAAAAACTGTTTTTT. Translation: CASRSQGTNEKLFF.

Here the CDR3 reads CASLPVGSGNTIYF. The CDR3 bases are TGTGCCAGCCTGCCGGTCGGCTCTGGAAACACCATATATTTT. V and J are TRBV28 and TRBJ1-3, with no clear D. Germline CDR1 is MDHEN and CDR2 is SYDVKM. Trimming took off 8 bases at V and 0 bases at J, with 11 bases between the two ends. CDR3 length equals 14 residues.

The chain is built from TRBV2 and TRBJ1-1; tentatively, D is TRBD1 (5 bases). V gave up 3 bases and J gave up 1 base, with 9 bases separating them. The CDR3 spans 14 residues. The germline gives CDR1 SNHLY, CDR2 FYNNEI. The CDR3 bases are TGTGCCAGCAGTGATGGCAGGGCGAACACTGAAGCTTTCTTT. It specifies CASSDGRANTEAFF.

The rearrangement links TRBV12-3 or TRBV12-4 to TRBJ2-1, with D possibly being TRBD1 or TRBD2 (5 bases each). This CDR3 has 16 residues. V lost 1 base and J 0 bases, leaving 10 bases between the germline ends. The CDR3 nucleotides are TGTGCCAGCAGTTTAGTCGGGACCGGCTCCTACAATGAGCAGTTCTTC. Translated, it gives CASSLVGTGSYNEQFF.